This T cell receptor beta chain was captured by sequencing in a study of cytomegalovirus exposure and HLA in healthy donors. Study results and limitations: Some V segments could not be told apart, so they were left out, TRBV6-2 and TRBV6-3 among them.

The CDR3 sequence is 13 residues long. CDR1 is MNHNS, CDR2 SASEGT, per germline. Trimming left V 1 base short and J 8 bases short, with 8 bases between. This clone was found once. Antigen specificity is unknown. Amplification used 60 Vbeta primers and 13 Jbeta primers. The protocol was immunoSEQ multiplex PCR, while the TCRdb copy is restricted to in-frame clones and leaves out a portion. Of roughly 81,000 clones in the sample, around three quarters were seen once. This rearrangement joins TRBV6-1 to TRBJ2-2; D is ambiguous. Sequencing used PBMCs. This clonotype was obtained from a young man in good health and CMV-seronegative. The CDR3 reads CASSEVRVGELFF. The CDR3 DNA reads as TGTGCCAGCAGTGAAGTTCGGGTGGGGGAGCTGTTTTTT.